This TCR beta chain is drawn from a study of OX40 agonist ivuxolimab in advanced cancers. Whole-study context: Partial responses were achieved by three patients, of whom one had hepatocellular carcinoma and two had cutaneous melanoma. Points from the study as a whole: Expansion of clones was among the lowest in partial responders at 0.1-3.0 mg/kg.

About this clone: What it binds is unknown. This sample includes further DNA sequences coding for the same CDR3.

Systemic immunosuppression or autoimmune disease history was grounds to exclude patients. The germline gives CDR1 KGHSH, CDR2 LQKENI. V was cut by 2 bases and J by 6 bases, with 11 bases left in between. The CDR3 sequence is 13 residues long. Measured with immunoSEQ multiplex PCR; TCRdb has only the in-frame clones, and not every one. The table has tens of thousands of clones, about nine tenths seen once. This chain connects TRBV18 to TRBJ2-7; tentatively, D is TRBD1 (5 bases). This specimen consisted of CD4+ or CD8+ T cells sorted from blood, obtained in a trial of the OX40 agonist ivuxolimab. The source is an adult with an advanced solid tumor such as melanoma, head and neck, liver or kidney cancer. The CDR3 sequence: CASSPGQGGEQYF. The CDR3 coding sequence is TGTGCCAGCTCACCAGGCCAGGGCGGCGAGCAGTACTTC.